Below, 20 T cell receptor beta chains from the same sample are listed, as sequenced in a study of CXCR3-negative and CXCR3-positive naive CD8 T cells. Study observations and caveats: For CXCR3-positive naive cells, TRB CDR3s were more hydrophobic than those of CXCR3-negative naive cells.

5' RACE with UMI labels generated the TRB cDNA libraries. TCRdb re-called the 5' RACE reads and catalogs CDR3 proteins one per entry, DNA excluded. This sample's clone table lists roughly 7,500 distinct CDR3 sequences. These TCRs' antigens remain unknown. Sequencing was performed on naive CXCR3+ CD8+ T cells from blood. Subset of the sample: CD45RO-CCR7+CD27+CD95- naive CD8+ T cells expressing CXCR3 (TNR3+). Receptor source: a human donor in good health. Some clones in this sample may be carry-over from other donors' samples.

Considering frequency, this clonotype is medium-sized. CDR3 region: CASSPGQGTGELFF. V usage is TRBV27 and J usage is TRBJ2-2; TCRdb lists TRBD1, though no DNA is available to test this call. Germline V gene lookup returns CDR1 MNHEY and CDR2 SMNVEV (reference sequence). This CDR3 contains 14 residues.

Its frequency marks this clonotype as medium-sized. The chain employs TRBV29-1 and TRBJ2-5. CDR3 length: 12 amino acids. Per germline, CDR1 SQVTM and CDR2 ANQGSEA. This chain's CDR3 is CSVEYPQETQYF.

This rearrangement joins TRBV2 to TRBJ2-2; TCRdb proposes TRBD1, but this gene call is untestable without DNA. The CDR3 is made up of 14 amino acids. Germline assignment: CDR1 SNHLY and CDR2 FYNNEI. The CDR3: CASSEDRGPGELFF.

By frequency, this clonotype is medium-sized. This chain joins TRBV21-1 and TRBJ2-7; without DNA, the TCRdb call of TRBD1 cannot be checked. TRBV21-1 is noted as a pseudogene. This CDR3 region has 16 residues. This CDR3 is CASTGLRGQIRYEQYF.

Its frequency marks this clonotype as medium-sized. The chain combines TRBV6-2 or TRBV6-3 with TRBJ1-1; TCRdb's D call, TRBD1, is unchecked because there is no DNA. This CDR3 is built from 16 residues. The germline V gene encodes CDR1 MNHEY and CDR2 SVGEGT. CDR3 in amino acids: CASSVGQGLKAGEAFF.

This chain links TRBV13 with TRBJ2-1; TCRdb's assignment of TRBD1 cannot be checked, as there is no DNA. Per germline, CDR1 PRHDT and CDR2 FYEKMQ (reference sequence). CDR3 size: 16 residues. The CDR3 reads CASSPSGTGDYNEQFF.

V gene TRBV29-1 combines with J gene TRBJ2-3; no DNA is available, so the TRBD2 call from TCRdb remains unchecked. From germline, CDR1 is SQVTM and CDR2 ANQGSEA. CDR3 size: 14 residues. This CDR3 reads CSAGTSGGADTQYF.

The chain carries TRBV5-1 and TRBJ2-5; TCRdb picks TRBD2, but there is no DNA to check that call. The germline V gene encodes CDR1 SGHRS and CDR2 YFSETQ. The CDR3 extends over 14 amino acids. CDR3 sequence: CASSLGWEEETQYF.

J is TRBJ2-3 and V is TRBV29-1. The CDR3 is made up of 11 amino acids. Germline lookup yields CDR1 SQVTM and CDR2 ANQGSEA. The CDR3: CSVGSGDTQYF.

This chain uses TRBV7-6 with TRBJ2-7; TCRdb's D call, TRBD1, is unchecked because there is no DNA. CDR3 length: 11 residues. Per germline, CDR1 SGHVS and CDR2 FNYEAQ. CDR3 protein: CASSGPGEQYF.

The chain carries TRBV7-6 and TRBJ2-1; TCRdb names TRBD1, which stays unverified in the absence of DNA. Germline CDR1 and CDR2: SGHVS and FNYEAQ. The CDR3 contains 14 residues. CDR3 sequence: CASSPRPGHDEQFF.

The chain combines TRBV29-1 with TRBJ2-1. This CDR3 is built from 15 residues. Germline-derived CDR1 and CDR2 are SQVTM and ANQGSEA. CDR3 sequence reads: CSVDTTGTPYNEQFF.

The chain is built from TRBV3-1 and TRBJ2-1; TCRdb lists TRBD2, though no DNA is available to test this call. From germline, CDR1 is LGHDT and CDR2 YNNKEL (reference sequence). The CDR3 is 20 amino acids. CDR3 region: CASSQDWGRIGTSGYNEQFF.

Measured by frequency, this clonotype is medium-sized (0.01 to 0.1%). J is TRBJ2-1 and V is TRBV2; TCRdb designates TRBD1, a call that cannot be tested without DNA. There are 14 residues in the CDR3. Per the germline V gene, CDR1 is SNHLY and CDR2 is FYNNEI. The chain's CDR3 is CASKTGDSYNEQFF.

This chain joins TRBV29-1 and TRBJ2-7. The CDR3 spans 11 residues. The germline V gene encodes CDR1 SQVTM and CDR2 ANQGSEA. The CDR3 spells CSVEADYEQYF.

J is TRBJ2-1 and V is TRBV5-1; TCRdb proposes TRBD2, but this gene call is untestable without DNA. The CDR3 is made up of 15 amino acids. Germline lookup yields CDR1 SGHRS and CDR2 YFSETQ. This CDR3 reads CASSSVAGPSNEQFF. The full variable domain, in which reference TRBV5-1 and TRBJ2-1 provide the parts outside the CDR3, is KAGVTQTPRYLIKTRGQQVTLSCSPISGHRSVSWYQQTPGQGLQFLFEYFSETQRNKGNFPGRFSGRQFSNSRSEMNVSTLELGDSALYLCASSSVAGPSNEQFFGPGTRLTVL.

The chain links TRBV9 to TRBJ1-1. Germline CDR1 SGDLS, CDR2 YYNGEE. The CDR3 has 14 amino acids. The CDR3 spells CASSVEDRNTEAFF.

Judged by frequency, this clonotype is medium-sized. The chain has TRBV29-1 and TRBJ2-1. Germline V gives CDR1 SQVTM, CDR2 ANQGSEA. This CDR3 has 12 amino acids. CDR3 sequence: CSVGKAGHEQFF.

J is TRBJ2-7 and V is TRBV25-1; the TCRdb call, TRBD2, lacks DNA for checking. Germline V CDR1 and CDR2: MGHDK, SYGVNS. CDR3 length: 15 amino acids. CDR3: CASSGTGTVPYEQYF.

The chain carries TRBV20-1 and TRBJ2-7; checking the TCRdb D call of TRBD2 is not possible without DNA. Germline assignment: CDR1 DFQATT and CDR2 SNEGSKA (reference sequence). The CDR3 has 13 residues. This CDR3 reads CSAWWGLVNEQYF.